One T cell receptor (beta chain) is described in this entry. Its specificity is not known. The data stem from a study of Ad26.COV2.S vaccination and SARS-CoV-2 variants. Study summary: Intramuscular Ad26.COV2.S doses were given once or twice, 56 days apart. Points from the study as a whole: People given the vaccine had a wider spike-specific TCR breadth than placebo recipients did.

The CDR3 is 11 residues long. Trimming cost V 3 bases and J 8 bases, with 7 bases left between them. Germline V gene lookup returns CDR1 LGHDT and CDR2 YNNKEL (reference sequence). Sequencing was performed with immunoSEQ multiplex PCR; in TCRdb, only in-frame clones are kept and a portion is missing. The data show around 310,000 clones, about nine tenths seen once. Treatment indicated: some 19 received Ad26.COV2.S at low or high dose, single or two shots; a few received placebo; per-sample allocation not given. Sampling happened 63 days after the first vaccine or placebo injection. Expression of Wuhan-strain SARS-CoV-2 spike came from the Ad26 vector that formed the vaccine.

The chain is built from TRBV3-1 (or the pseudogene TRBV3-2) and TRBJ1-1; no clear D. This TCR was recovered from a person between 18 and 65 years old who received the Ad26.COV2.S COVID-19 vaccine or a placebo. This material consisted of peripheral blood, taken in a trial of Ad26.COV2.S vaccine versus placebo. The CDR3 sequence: CASSHSWEAFF. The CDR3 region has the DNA TGTGCCAGCAGCCACAGCTGGGAAGCTTTCTTT.